Listed below are T cell receptor beta chains from one sample, sequenced in a study of OX40 agonist ivuxolimab in advanced cancers. The method was immunoSEQ multiplex PCR; TCRdb's version includes in-frame clones alone and lacks a portion of them. The table lists some 25,000 clones, 88% of them singletons. The sample consisted of CD4+ or CD8+ T cells sorted from blood, taken in a trial of the OX40 agonist ivuxolimab. All receptors come from an adult with an advanced solid tumor such as melanoma, head and neck, liver or kidney cancer. Both conserved end residues are part of each CDR3. Fields, in order: D gene, clone size, V gene, J gene, CDR3 DNA, CDR3 protein. The D gene is left open where the match is weak. Clone sizes are given selectively: once, few, many, or a class where the clone is expanded.

>.|.|TRBV11-3|TRBJ2-2
TGTGCCAGCAGCCCACGGGAGGGGGAGCTGTTTTTT
CASSPREGELFF
>.|.|TRBV7-3|TRBJ1-5
TGTGCCAGCAGCTTAACGAGCAATCAGCCCCAGCATTTT
CASSLTSNQPQHF
>.|.|TRBV4-2|TRBJ2-6
TGTGCTAGCAGCCAAGAGGGGTTAAGGGGAACTGGGGCCAACGTCCTGACTTTC
CASSQEGLRGTGANVLTF
>.|.|TRBV28|TRBJ2-4
TGTGCCAGCAGAGAGCCGGGGGAAAACATTCAGTACTTC
CASREPGENIQYF
>.|.|TRBV30|TRBJ1-2
TGTGCCTGGGCAACAGGGTTGGCCTATGGCTACACCTTC
CAWATGLAYGYTF
>TRBD1|.|TRBV19|TRBJ2-3
TGTGCCAGTAGTAAGGGGACAGGGGTAGATACGCAGTATTTT
CASSKGTGVDTQYF
>.|.|TRBV6-6|TRBJ1-1
TGTGCCAGCAGTTACTGGCAGAACACTGAAGCTTTCTTT
CASSYWQNTEAFF
>TRBD2|.|TRBV5-8|TRBJ2-1
TGTGCCACCCGAACAAGCGGGAGCTCCTACAATGAGCAGTTCTTC
CATRTSGSSYNEQFF
>.|.|TRBV30|TRBJ1-5
TGTGCCTGGAGTGGCCGGGGGCTCCTTTCCAATCAGCCCCAGCATTTT
CAWSGRGLLSNQPQHF
>TRBD1|.|TRBV5-1|TRBJ2-5
TGCGCCAGCAGCTCGGACAGGGTGGGTCAAGAGACCCAGTACTTC
CASSSDRVGQETQYF
>.|.|TRBV19|TRBJ2-3
TGTGCCAGTGGGAGCACAGATACGCAGTATTTT
CASGSTDTQYF
>TRBD1|.|TRBV2|TRBJ1-4
TGTGCCAGCCGACAGGGGGCTTCTAATGAAAAACTGTTTTTT
CASRQGASNEKLFF
>.|.|TRBV6-7|TRBJ2-7
TGTGCCAGCAGTACTCAGGGCTTGAACTACGAGCAGTACTTC
CASSTQGLNYEQYF
>.|.|TRBV27|TRBJ2-2
TGTGCCAGCAGTTGGTGGGCCGCCGGCACCGGGGAGCTGTTTTTT
CASSWWAAGTGELFF
>.|once|TRBV10-3|TRBJ1-1
TGTGCCATCAGTGGACAGGACAGCACTGAAGCTTTCTTT
CAISGQDSTEAFF